The 12 T cell receptor beta chains listed next were all sequenced from one sample in a study of molecular identifiers for immune sequencing clone quantification. TCRdb re-derived calls from the PCR reads in MiXCR, one entry per CDR3 protein. Of some 320,000 distinct CDR3 sequences in the sample, under 25% were seen once. Sequencing was done on a sample of naive CD8+ T cells from blood, with Jurkat cell RNA spiked in. Subset denoted: FACS-sorted CD8+CD4-CCR7+CD45RA+ naive T cells. The receptors come from a human donor in good health. Some libraries in this study had Jurkat cell RNA spiked in.

Of note for this clonotype: A clone one base away is much larger, so this may be a read error. V usage is TRBV14 and J usage is TRBJ1-3; D gene uncertain. Germline CDR1 SGHDN, CDR2 FVKESK. The CDR3 loop spans 13 amino acids. The CDR3 reads CASSLPSGDTIYF. The CDR3 DNA reads TGTGCCAGCAGCCTCCCCTCTGGAGACACCATATATTTT.

This clonotype was detected ten times or more. V is TRBV7-9 and J is TRBJ2-2; TRBD2 agrees at 9 bases. This CDR3 is built from 17 residues. Germline assignment: CDR1 SEHNR and CDR2 FQNEAQ (reference sequence). Trimming took 6 bases from V and 1 from J; bases not matched to a gene: 9. CDR3: CASSFRLAAMNTGELFF. CDR3 in DNA: TGTGCCAGCAGTTTCCGACTAGCGGCAATGAACACCGGGGAGCTGTTTTTT.

Comment on this clonotype: Since a much larger clone is just one base distant, this may be a read error. This chain joins TRBV6-6 and TRBJ2-1; D is uncertain. CDR1 and CDR2 from the germline V gene are MNHNY and SVGAGI (reference sequence). The CDR3 consists of 11 residues. The DNA for the CDR3 is TGTGCCTGCAGTCCGTACAATGAGCAGTTCTTC. This encodes CACSPYNEQFF.

This clonotype showed up just once. V and J are TRBV7-2 and TRBJ2-7; D ambiguous. Germline loops: CDR1 SGHTA, CDR2 FQGNSA. The CDR3 is 12 residues long. Trimming took 3 bases from V and 3 from J, leaving 6 bases between them. CDR3 sequence (DNA): TGTGCCAGCAGCTTGCTCATCTACGAGCAGTACTTC. Translated: CASSLLIYEQYF.

This clonotype appeared many times. The chain links TRBV6-1 to TRBJ2-3; D not certain. CDR1 and CDR2 (germline): MNHNS, SASEGT. Between the trimmed V and J ends, which lost 4 bases and 0 bases, there was a span of 14 bases. CDR3 length: 16 amino acids. CDR3: CASSADMSSSTDTQYF. In nucleotides, the CDR3 is TGTGCCAGCAGTGCAGACATGTCCTCTAGCACAGATACGCAGTATTTT.

The V gene is TRBV6-5, the J gene TRBJ2-1; 10 nucleotides align to TRBD1. The CDR3 length is 18 residues. Germline V gene lookup returns CDR1 MNHEY and CDR2 SVGAGI. The junction had 14 bases not matched to a gene; V was cut back by 2 bases and J by 7 bases. In DNA form, the CDR3 reads TGTGCCAGCAGTTACGCCCCCAATGACAGGGGGCTAGGAAATGAGCAGTTCTTC. Amino acid sequence: CASSYAPNDRGLGNEQFF.

A word on this clonotype: A clone one base away is much larger, so this may be a read error. The chain links TRBV19 to TRBJ2-3, with D perhaps matching TRBD2 (5 bases). Germline CDR1 is LNHDA and CDR2 is SQIVND (reference sequence). The ends were cut back, 3 bases at V and 1 base at J, with 8 bases in the middle. The CDR3 loop spans 14 amino acids. The CDR3 is CASSIWRGTDTQYF. CDR3 in DNA: TGTGCCAGTAGTATTTGGCGGGGCACAGATACGCAGTATTTT.

This clonotype came up a few times. The J gene is TRBJ1-1, the V gene TRBV6-1, with unresolved D. In germline, CDR1 is MNHNS, CDR2 SASEGT. CDR3 length equals 14 residues. V dropped 7 bases and J dropped 0 bases, with 12 bases sitting between them. In nucleotides, the CDR3 is TGTGCCAGCAATCCAGCAAAAATGAACACTGAAGCTTTCTTT. It encodes CASNPAKMNTEAFF.

Ten or more counts support this clonotype. The rearrangement joins TRBV7-2 to TRBJ1-1, with D unclear. Trimming stripped 5 bases from V and 6 bases from J, with 13 bases between. The CDR3 runs 13 residues. Germline values: CDR1 SGHTA, CDR2 FQGNSA. The DNA of the CDR3 is TGTGCCAGCAGCCCCCGCATTAGCCCTGAAGCTTTCTTT. Translating it yields CASSPRISPEAFF.

A note on this clonotype: A much larger clone differs from this one at a single base, so this may be a read error. The J gene is TRBJ1-1, the V gene TRBV4-3, with a tentative D call TRBD1 (6 bases). CDR3 length: 16 amino acids. Per the germline V gene, CDR1 is LGHNA and CDR2 is YSLEER. This chain's CDR3 is CASSQDISGANPEAFF. DNA for the CDR3: TGCGCCAGCAGCCAAGATATTTCAGGGGCGAACCCTGAAGCTTTCTTT.

About this clonotype itself: Without the conserved terminal phenylalanine or tryptophan, this CDR3 likely stems from a read error. V usage is TRBV20-1 and J usage is TRBJ1-1; tentatively, D is TRBD1 (5 bases). V was pared by 6 bases and J by 3 bases, with 14 bases between. Germline V CDR1 and CDR2: DFQATT, SNEGSKA (reference sequence). The CDR3 extends over 13 amino acids. The CDR3 loop is CSAAEGRYTEAFL. In nucleotides, the CDR3 is TGCAGTGCGGCAGAGGGACGGTACACTGAAGCTTTCCTT.

This clonotype was seen ten or more times. The chain links TRBV12-3 or TRBV12-4 to TRBJ2-7; TRBD2 is a possible D gene (5 bases). CDR3 length equals 12 residues. The V end was cut by 4 bases, the J end by 6 bases, with 10 bases between. The CDR3 is CASSSGGPEQYF. CDR3 DNA sequence: TGTGCCAGCAGTTCAGGAGGACCCGAGCAGTACTTC.